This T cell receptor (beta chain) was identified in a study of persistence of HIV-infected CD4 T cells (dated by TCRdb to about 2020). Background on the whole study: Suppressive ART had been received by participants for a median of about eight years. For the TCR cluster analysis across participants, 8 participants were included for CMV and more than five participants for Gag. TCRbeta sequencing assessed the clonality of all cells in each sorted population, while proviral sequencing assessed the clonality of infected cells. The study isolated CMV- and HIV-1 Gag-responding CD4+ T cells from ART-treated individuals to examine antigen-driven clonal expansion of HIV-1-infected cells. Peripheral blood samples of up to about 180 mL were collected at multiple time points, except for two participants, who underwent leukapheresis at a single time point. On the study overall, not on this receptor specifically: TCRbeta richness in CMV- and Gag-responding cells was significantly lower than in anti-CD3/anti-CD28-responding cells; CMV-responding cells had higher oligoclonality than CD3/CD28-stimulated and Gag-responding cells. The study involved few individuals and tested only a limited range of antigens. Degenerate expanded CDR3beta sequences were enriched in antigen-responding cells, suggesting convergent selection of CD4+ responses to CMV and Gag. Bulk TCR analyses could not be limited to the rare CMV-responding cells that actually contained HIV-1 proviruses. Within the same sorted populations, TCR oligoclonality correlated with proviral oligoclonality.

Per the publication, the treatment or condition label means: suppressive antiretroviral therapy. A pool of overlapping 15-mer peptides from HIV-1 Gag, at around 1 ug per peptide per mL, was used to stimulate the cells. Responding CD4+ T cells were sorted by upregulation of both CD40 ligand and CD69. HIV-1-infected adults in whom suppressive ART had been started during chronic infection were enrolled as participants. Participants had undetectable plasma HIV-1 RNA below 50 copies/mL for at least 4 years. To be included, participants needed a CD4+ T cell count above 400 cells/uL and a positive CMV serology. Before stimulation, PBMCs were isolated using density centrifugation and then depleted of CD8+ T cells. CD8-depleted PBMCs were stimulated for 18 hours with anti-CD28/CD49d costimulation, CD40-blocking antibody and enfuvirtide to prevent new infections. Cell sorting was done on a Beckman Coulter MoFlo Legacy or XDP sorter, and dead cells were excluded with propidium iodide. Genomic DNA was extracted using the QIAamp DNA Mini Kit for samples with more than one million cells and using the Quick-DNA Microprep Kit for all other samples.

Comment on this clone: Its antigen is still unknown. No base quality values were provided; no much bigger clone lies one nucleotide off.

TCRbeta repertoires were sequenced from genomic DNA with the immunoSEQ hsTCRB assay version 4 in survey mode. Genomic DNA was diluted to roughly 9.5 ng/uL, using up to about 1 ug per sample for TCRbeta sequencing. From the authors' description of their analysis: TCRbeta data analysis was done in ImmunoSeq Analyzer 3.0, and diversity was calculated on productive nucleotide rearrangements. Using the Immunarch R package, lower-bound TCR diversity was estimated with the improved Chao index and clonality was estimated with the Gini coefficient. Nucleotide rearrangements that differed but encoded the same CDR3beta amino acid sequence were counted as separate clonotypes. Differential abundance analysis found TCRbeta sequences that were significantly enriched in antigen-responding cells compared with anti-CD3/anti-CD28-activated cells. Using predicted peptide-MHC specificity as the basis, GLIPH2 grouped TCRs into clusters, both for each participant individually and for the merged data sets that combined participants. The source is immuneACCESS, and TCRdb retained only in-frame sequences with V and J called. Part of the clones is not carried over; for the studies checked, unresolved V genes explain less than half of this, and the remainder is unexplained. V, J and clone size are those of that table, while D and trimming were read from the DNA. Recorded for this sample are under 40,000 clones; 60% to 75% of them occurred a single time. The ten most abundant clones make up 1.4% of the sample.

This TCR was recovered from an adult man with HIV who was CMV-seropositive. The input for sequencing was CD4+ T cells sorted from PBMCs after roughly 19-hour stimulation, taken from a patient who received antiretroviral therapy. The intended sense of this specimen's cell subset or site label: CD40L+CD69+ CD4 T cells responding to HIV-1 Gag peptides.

At the DNA level, the sequence is TGTGCCAGCAGTTCCCGGGGGGACTTGAGAGGCGGGGAGCTGTTTTTT. Its protein is CASSSRGDLRGGELFF. The rearrangement joined TRBV27 to TRBJ2-2, and 7 junction bases match TRBD2. Via the germline V gene (reference sequence), CDR1 is MNHEY and CDR2 SMNVEV. The CDR3 has 16 amino acids, counting the end cysteine and phenylalanine. Of the read, only the CDR3 DNA is kept; its 48 bases are in frame from base 1. Compared with germline, V lacks 4 bases and J lacks 7 bases; bases without a gene match: 12.